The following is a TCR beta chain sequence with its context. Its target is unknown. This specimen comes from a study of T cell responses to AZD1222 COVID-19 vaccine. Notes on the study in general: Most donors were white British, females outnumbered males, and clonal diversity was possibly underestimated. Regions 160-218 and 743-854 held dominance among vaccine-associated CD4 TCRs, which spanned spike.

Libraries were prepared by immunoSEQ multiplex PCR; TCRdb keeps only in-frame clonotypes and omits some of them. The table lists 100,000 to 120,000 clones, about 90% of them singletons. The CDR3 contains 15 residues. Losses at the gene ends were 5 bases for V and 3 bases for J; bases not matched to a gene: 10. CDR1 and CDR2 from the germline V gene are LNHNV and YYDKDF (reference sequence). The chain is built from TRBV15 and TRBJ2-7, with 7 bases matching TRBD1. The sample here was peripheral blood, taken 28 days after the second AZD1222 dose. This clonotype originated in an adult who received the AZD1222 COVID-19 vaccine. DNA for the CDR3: TGTGCCACCAGCCTCATGACAGGGAAGTACTACGAGCAGTACTTC. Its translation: CATSLMTGKYYEQYF.